These 17 T cell receptor beta chains came from one sample sequenced in a study of T cells in Graves' hyperthyroidism and ophthalmopathy. Researchers took RNA transcripts and amplified the TCR beta CDR3 regions from them. The primer set for the first-round RT-PCR of the TCR CDR3 was HTBI. MiXCR was run by TCRdb on the multiplex PCR reads, yielding one entry per CDR3 protein. The sample carries 730,000 or so distinct CDR3 sequences, around 20% recorded once. The sequenced sample consisted of blood. The receptor set was obtained from a woman aged 50 to 65 with Graves' hyperthyroidism that later progressed to Graves' ophthalmopathy.

The chain's CDR3 is CASSQLAGPTDTQYF. The CDR3 coding sequence is TGTGCCAGCAGTCAACTAGCGGGGCCCACAGATACGCAGTATTTT. The chain is built from TRBV12-3 or TRBV12-4 and TRBJ2-3; TRBD2 agrees at 10 bases. The CDR3 is 15 residues long. With V trimmed by 5 bases and J by 2 bases, 4 bases remained unmatched.

This clonotype was detected many times. The chain employs TRBV3-1 and TRBJ1-2; the D is unclear. Germline V lookup: CDR1 LGHDT, CDR2 YNNKEL (reference sequence). This CDR3 contains 14 residues. V was shortened by 2 bases and J by 3 bases, with 10 bases between the two germline ends. In nucleotides, the CDR3 is TGTGCCAGCAGCCAATTAGGGATGGACTATGGCTACACCTTC. Residues: CASSQLGMDYGYTF.

The chain recombines TRBV2 with TRBJ1-2; 11 bases agree with TRBD1. Germline V gene sequence: CDR1 SNHLY, CDR2 FYNNEI. The CDR3 length is 16 residues. Unmatched junction bases numbered 16, after V lost 8 bases and J lost 8 bases. The CDR3 DNA is TGTGCCAGCCTGGACAGGGGGCCGGGACCTGGTTGGGGCTACACCTTC. It codes for CASLDRGPGPGWGYTF.

This clonotype came up many times. The chain has TRBV6-2 or TRBV6-3 and TRBJ1-1, with 11 bases that match TRBD1. CDR1 is MNHEY and CDR2 is SVGEGT in the germline V gene. The CDR3 extends over 16 amino acids. The V and J ends lost 2 bases and 3 bases, in that order; junction bases with no gene match: 5. CDR3 nucleotides: TGTGCCAGCAGTTACGGTGGGACAGGGGGGGACACTGAAGCTTTCTTT. Its protein product is CASSYGGTGGDTEAFF.

This clonotype was counted a few times. This rearrangement joins TRBV5-8 to TRBJ2-4; D call uncertain. V was cut by 1 base and J by 0 bases, with 14 bases left in between. The CDR3 runs 17 residues. Germline V gene sequence: CDR1 SGHTS, CDR2 YDEGEE. CDR3 in DNA: TGTGCCAGCAGCTTGATTTCGTCCAGGATAGCCAAAAACATTCAGTACTTC. Translation gives CASSLISSRIAKNIQYF.

Comment on this clonotype: This may be a read error, as it is one base from a much larger clone. The chain recombines TRBV11-2 with TRBJ2-5, with a weak D call TRBD2 (6 bases). The CDR3 is 16 residues long. CDR1 is SGHAT, CDR2 FQNNGV, per germline. V dropped 4 bases and J dropped 2 bases, with 17 bases sitting between them. CDR3 in DNA: TGTGCCAGCAGCTCAGATAACGGGGGAGGACAAGAGACCCAGTACTTC. This codes for CASSSDNGGGQETQYF.

This chain connects TRBV10-2 to TRBJ1-2; TRBD1 might be the D (6 bases). The CDR3 is 16 amino acids. Germline CDR1 reads WSHSY; CDR2 reads SAAADI. V lost 3 bases to trimming and J lost 3 bases, with 17 bases between them. The CDR3 here is CASSEKGKGDDYGYTF. As DNA, the CDR3 is TGCGCCAGCAGTGAAAAGGGGAAGGGGGACGACTATGGCTACACCTTC.

The sample holds many counts of this clonotype. The J gene is TRBJ1-2, the V gene TRBV30, with D tentatively TRBD1 (5 bases). Trimming removed 0 bases at V and 4 bases at J, with 12 bases between. The CDR3 length is 14 residues. Germline values: CDR1 GTSNPN, CDR2 SVGIG (reference sequence). CDR3 loop: CAWSVLAGLYGYTF. The CDR3, as DNA: TGTGCCTGGAGTGTACTGGCAGGGCTCTATGGCTACACCTTC.

There are many counts of this clonotype. The chain carries TRBV30 and TRBJ2-7, with TRBD1 matching 7 bases. Germline trimming cut 5 bases from V and 3 bases from J; bases unmatched to any gene: 4. The CDR3 totals 12 residues. In germline, CDR1 is GTSNPN, CDR2 SVGIG (reference sequence). CDR3 nucleotide sequence: TGTGCCTGGGGCAGGGACAGCTACGAGCAGTACTTC. It specifies CAWGRDSYEQYF.

A word on this clonotype: This could be a read error, since a much larger clone is one nucleotide away. This chain links TRBV11-2 with TRBJ1-4; 7 bases match TRBD1. V lost 8 bases to trimming and J lost 0 bases; unmatched junction nucleotides: 15. Germline-derived CDR1 and CDR2 are SGHAT and FQNNGV. The CDR3 runs to 18 residues. Here the CDR3 reads CASGSIQGTRATNEKLFF. For the CDR3, the DNA is TGTGCCAGCGGCTCCATACAGGGGACCCGGGCAACTAATGAAAAACTGTTTTTT.

J is TRBJ2-5 and V is TRBV15; D remains ambiguous. The ends were cut back, 1 base at V and 5 bases at J, with 11 bases in the middle. The CDR3 loop spans 14 amino acids. Germline-derived CDR1 and CDR2 are LNHNV and YYDKDF (reference sequence). This chain's CDR3 is CATSRVSRDETQYF. DNA of the CDR3: TGTGCCACCAGCAGAGTGTCTAGAGACGAGACCCAGTACTTC.

This clonotype appeared a few times. The chain links TRBV4-2 to TRBJ2-1; D call uncertain. Germline CDR1 LGHNA, CDR2 YNFKEQ. The V end lost 0 bases, the J end lost 8 bases, and 5 bases lay between the germline ends. The CDR3 is 12 residues long. The CDR3 DNA follows: TGTGCCAGCAGCCAAGATTGGGATGAGCAGTTCTTC. Amino acid sequence: CASSQDWDEQFF.

This clonotype was found a few times. V gene TRBV5-1 combines with J gene TRBJ2-1, with 7 nucleotides matching TRBD1. CDR3 length: 14 amino acids. Germline assignment: CDR1 SGHRS and CDR2 YFSETQ. Germline trimming cut 0 bases from V and 9 bases from J; bases unmatched to any gene: 6. CDR3 nucleotides: TGCGCCAGCAGCTTGGACGGGACAGCGCTTGAGCAGTTCTTC. Translated: CASSLDGTALEQFF.

The J gene is TRBJ2-1, the V gene TRBV19; 10 nucleotides align to TRBD1. From germline, CDR1 is LNHDA and CDR2 SQIVND (reference sequence). With V trimmed by 11 bases and J by 8 bases, 9 bases remained unmatched. The CDR3 runs 13 residues. The CDR3 nucleotides are TGTGCCTCAGGGGACAGGGGTAGCGATGAGCAGTTCTTC. Translating it yields CASGDRGSDEQFF.

This clonotype was found a few times. The rearrangement uses TRBV9 and TRBJ2-2; D remains ambiguous. V lost 0 bases and J lost 6, with 9 bases in between. Germline CDR1 and CDR2: SGDLS and YYNGEE. There are 14 residues in the CDR3. The CDR3 DNA sequence: TGTGCCAGCAGCGTAGGGCGGTCTGCCGGGGAGCTGTTTTTT. It encodes CASSVGRSAGELFF. The full variable domain, with the rest looked up from reference TRBV9 and TRBJ2-2, is DSGVTQTPKHLITATGQRVTLRCSPRSGDLSVYWYQQSLDQGLQFLIQYYNGEERAKGNILERFSAQQFPDLHSELNLSSLELGDSALYFCASSVGRSAGELFFGEGSRLTVL.

A note on this clonotype: Because it lacks the conserved phenylalanine or tryptophan at the end, this CDR3 is likely a read error. The chain links TRBV5-1 to TRBJ2-7; 10 bases are a match to TRBD1. Germline CDR1 and CDR2: SGHRS and YFSETQ. Trimming cost V 0 bases and J 4 bases; bases outside gene matches: 4. This CDR3 spans 15 amino acids. CDR3 loop: CASSLAGTGEYEQYL. The CDR3 nucleotides read TGCGCCAGCAGCTTGGCCGGGACAGGGGAGTACGAGCAGTACCTC.

This clonotype was observed a handful of times. The rearrangement links TRBV6-5 to TRBJ1-5, with D uncertain. The germline CDR1 and CDR2 sequences are MNHEY and SVGAGI. CDR3 length: 15 amino acids. The V gene lost 2 bases and the J gene lost 5 bases, with 13 bases spanning the gap. The CDR3 DNA reads as TGTGCCAGCAGTTACCAAGTCCTGGAGGATCAGCCCCAGCATTTT. It yields the protein CASSYQVLEDQPQHF.